This TCR beta chain was captured by sequencing in a study of regulatory T cells in long-lasting Graves disease. Construction of the TCR beta libraries employed iRepertoire HTBI primers in conjunction with Arm-PCR of CDR3 regions. Study processing details: The samples included approximately 60 TRBV and more than 12 TRBJ segments. MiXCR was run by TCRdb on the multiplex PCR reads, yielding one entry per CDR3 protein. What appears here as the V and J calls and clone size reflects TCRdb's work, not the paper's. This repertoire shows 200,000 to 250,000 distinct CDR3 sequences, 20% to 25% found once; its top ten account for roughly 13%. In this sample, this clonotype turned up many times. The time point was: newly diagnosed GD, antithyroid drugs for less than 3 months. Researchers made the TCR library from RNA that was extracted from PBMCs. The TCR comes from a female donor with Graves disease. Source: peripheral blood mononuclear cells (PBMCs), taken at new diagnosis, from a patient treated with antithyroid drugs.

DNA for the CDR3: TGCAGTGCTAGAGGGGGCAGGACTTACACAGATACGCAGTATTTT. Its translation: CSARGGRTYTDTQYF. The rearrangement joins TRBV20-1 to TRBJ2-3; D could derive from TRBD1 or TRBD2 (5 bases each). The length of the CDR3 is 15 residues. V was clipped by 1 base and J by 2 bases, with 13 bases between them. Germline V gene sequence: CDR1 DFQATT, CDR2 SNEGSKA (reference sequence).